These T cell receptor beta chains were read from a single sample in a study of T-cell reconstitution after alpha-beta-depleted transplantation in children. TCRdb re-analysed the PCR reads in MiXCR, keeping a single row per CDR3 protein. The sample comprises roughly 32,000 distinct CDR3 sequences, about 6.8% of which are singletons, and over 25% rests with the top ten. This specimen was peripheral blood, taken 60 days after TCRalphabeta/CD19-depleted stem cell transplant. These receptors were collected from a child under two years old who had a stem cell transplant for acute myeloid leukemia, so the T cells may come from the graft donor. Both conserved end residues are part of each CDR3. The order of the fields is D gene, J gene, V gene, clone size, CDR3 DNA, CDR3 protein. The D gene is left open where the match is weak. Clone size is not always given. Where it is, it says once, few, many or a class for expanded clones.

D: TRBD1; J: TRBJ2-3; V: TRBV9; size: many; DNA: TGTGCCAGCAGCGTGACAGGGGGCAAGACAGATACGCAGTATTTT; CDR3: CASSVTGGKTDTQYF
D: .; J: TRBJ2-3; V: TRBV20-1; size: many; DNA: TGCAGTGCTAGAGTATCGGGGGTGGATACGCAGTATTTT; CDR3: CSARVSGVDTQYF
D: TRBD2; J: TRBJ2-5; V: TRBV9; size: many; DNA: TGTGCCAGCAGCTTTGGGACTAGCGGAGTCCAAGAGACCCAGTACTTC; CDR3: CASSFGTSGVQETQYF
D: .; J: TRBJ2-2; V: TRBV4-2; size: many; DNA: TGTGCCAGCAGCCAAGGGTATCTAGCTACGACCGGGGAGCTGTTTTTT; CDR3: CASSQGYLATTGELFF
D: .; J: TRBJ2-7; V: TRBV4-3; size: many; DNA: TGCGCCAGCAGCCCCGTAGGGGACGGAAGCTCCTACGAGCAGTACTTC; CDR3: CASSPVGDGSSYEQYF
D: .; J: TRBJ2-2; V: TRBV6-2/TRBV6-3; size: many; DNA: TGTGCCAGCAGTTACTCGAAGGGACGGCCCACGGGTACCGGGGAGCTGTTTTTT; CDR3: CASSYSKGRPTGTGELFF
D: .; J: TRBJ2-7; V: TRBV20-1; size: many; DNA: TGCAGTGCTAGAGTTACGGGGGTGCTCTACGAGCAGTACTTC; CDR3: CSARVTGVLYEQYF
D: TRBD2; J: TRBJ2-1; V: TRBV5-4; size: many; DNA: TGTGCCAGCAGCTTGGATCTCCGGACTAGCGGGAGGGCCCGTCCCCTTTACAATGAGCAGTTCTTC; CDR3: CASSLDLRTSGRARPLYNEQFF
D: .; J: TRBJ1-1; V: TRBV7-9; size: many; DNA: TGTGCCAGCAGCCCGCCGACAGGACCTAACACTGAAGCTTTCTTT; CDR3: CASSPPTGPNTEAFF
D: TRBD1; J: TRBJ2-1; V: TRBV4-3; size: many; DNA: TGCGCCAGCAGCCAGGGGACAGGGGTGGGTGAGCAGTTCTTC; CDR3: CASSQGTGVGEQFF
D: .; J: TRBJ2-1; V: TRBV3-1; size: few; DNA: TGTGCCTGCAGCCCGGGGGCCCTTCCTAGAGCCTTAGTCAATGAGCAGTTCTTC; CDR3: CACSPGALPRALVNEQFF
D: .; J: TRBJ1-2; V: TRBV6-1; size: few; DNA: TGTGCCAGCAGTGGGGCAGGGGCCGCCTATGGCTACACCTTC; CDR3: CASSGAGAAYGYTF
D: .; J: TRBJ2-5; V: TRBV29-1; size: many; DNA: TGCAGCGTTGCCGGACTGTCGGTCGAGACCCAGTACTTC; CDR3: CSVAGLSVETQYF
D: .; J: TRBJ2-7; V: TRBV9; size: many; DNA: TGTGCCAGCAGCGTAGAAGGGTTGAGCTCCTACGAGCAGTACTTC; CDR3: CASSVEGLSSYEQYF
D: TRBD1; J: TRBJ2-1; V: TRBV24-1; size: many; DNA: TGTGCCACCAGTAGAGGGGACAGGGGAAACTACAATGAGCAGTTCTTC; CDR3: CATSRGDRGNYNEQFF
D: TRBD2; J: TRBJ2-4; V: TRBV4-3; size: many; DNA: TGCGCCAGCAGCCCAGGGACTAGCTCCAAAAACATTCAGTACTTC; CDR3: CASSPGTSSKNIQYF
D: TRBD1; J: TRBJ1-6; V: TRBV13; size: many; DNA: TGTGCCAGCAGCACGGGACAGGGAGGCAATTCACCCCTCCACTTT; CDR3: CASSTGQGGNSPLHF
D: .; J: TRBJ1-2; V: TRBV27; size: many; DNA: TGTGCCAGCAGCCCAATGGGGGCAGGGGTTAAAATCTATGGCTACACCTTC; CDR3: CASSPMGAGVKIYGYTF
D: TRBD1; J: TRBJ2-7; V: TRBV7-6; size: .; DNA: TGTGCCAGCAGCTTAGGGGACAGCCCGGGGTACGAGCAGTACTTC; CDR3: CASSLGDSPGYEQYF
D: .; J: TRBJ1-1; V: TRBV5-6; size: .; DNA: TGTGCCAGCAGTAAAATTACAGGGTACACTGAAGCTTTCTTT; CDR3: CASSKITGYTEAFF
D: .; J: TRBJ2-1; V: TRBV24-1; size: many; DNA: TGTGCCACCAGTGAAACTTTTCGGGGGGAGCAGTTCTTC; CDR3: CATSETFRGEQFF
D: .; J: TRBJ1-2; V: TRBV2; size: few; DNA: TGTGCCAGCAGGGGGACTGTTTATGGCTACACCTTC; CDR3: CASRGTVYGYTF
D: .; J: TRBJ2-3; V: TRBV6-5; size: .; DNA: TGTGCCAGCACTTCAGAGAGCGGGTGGGACACAGATACGCAGTATTTT; CDR3: CASTSESGWDTDTQYF
D: TRBD2; J: TRBJ2-3; V: TRBV3-1; size: many; DNA: TGTGCCAGCAGCCTGGATCCAGCGGGAGGAGCGGCAGATACGCAGTATTTT; CDR3: CASSLDPAGGAADTQYF
D: .; J: TRBJ1-2; V: TRBV20-1; size: many; DNA: TGCAGTGCTAGAGACTTCACGGGGGGCTATGGCTACACCTTC; CDR3: CSARDFTGGYGYTF
D: .; J: TRBJ2-3; V: TRBV20-1; size: .; DNA: TGCAGTGCTGAGCGACCCAGCACAGATACGCAGTATTTT; CDR3: CSAERPSTDTQYF
D: .; J: TRBJ2-5; V: TRBV7-8; size: many; DNA: TGTGCCAGCAGCCTTTCGCAGGGGGGGGAAGAGACCCAGTACTTC; CDR3: CASSLSQGGEETQYF
D: TRBD1; J: TRBJ2-7; V: TRBV7-9; size: many; DNA: TGTGCCAGCAGCTCCTCGACAGGGGTCCACGAGCAGTACTTC; CDR3: CASSSSTGVHEQYF
D: TRBD1; J: TRBJ1-1; V: TRBV29-1; size: many; DNA: TGCAGCTCAAACAGGGGACCTCCCTTTTTTGAAGCTTTCTTT; CDR3: CSSNRGPPFFEAFF
D: .; J: TRBJ2-1; V: TRBV2; size: many; DNA: TGTGCCATCCGAATCGGGCGGGACTGGCCCCCCGAGCAGTTCTTC; CDR3: CAIRIGRDWPPEQFF
D: .; J: TRBJ2-5; V: TRBV7-9; size: many; DNA: TGTGCCAGCAGTGTCCGTGGCCGTCCGTGGACCCAGTACTTC; CDR3: CASSVRGRPWTQYF
D: .; J: TRBJ2-7; V: TRBV4-2; size: few; DNA: TGTGCCAGCAGCCAAAACACTGGCCGCGACTACGAGCAGTACTTC; CDR3: CASSQNTGRDYEQYF
D: TRBD2; J: TRBJ2-5; V: TRBV2; size: .; DNA: TGTGCCAGCAGTGAAGAAGAGGGTCGGGAGGCAGAGACCCAGTACTTC; CDR3: CASSEEEGREAETQYF
D: TRBD2; J: TRBJ2-3; V: TRBV11-2; size: many; DNA: TGTGCCAGCAGCTTATTTGGGGGGGTAGATACGCAGTATTTT; CDR3: CASSLFGGVDTQYF